Listed here are 27 T cell receptor beta chains from one sample, sequenced in a study of shared clonotypes between healthy human individuals. Assay used: immunoSEQ multiplex PCR; TCRdb lists only in-frame clones, some missing. The sample includes about 980,000 clones, around 80% seen only once; the top ten take approximately 1.5%. The sequencing sample was made of memory CD4+ T cells sorted from blood. This sample's subset: CD45RA-negative fraction. These receptors all come from a man between 18 and 29 years old in good health.

This CDR3 is CALLCRGVHEQYF. The CDR3 DNA sequence: TGTGCCCTACTGTGCAGGGGGGTACACGAGCAGTACTTC. The J gene is TRBJ2-7, the V gene TRBV7-7; a weak D match, TRBD1 (7 bases). Between the trimmed V and J ends, which lost 11 bases and 5 bases, there was a span of 19 bases. CDR3 length: 13 residues. The V gene's germline CDR1 is SSHAT and CDR2 FNYEAQ (reference sequence). Using reference TRBV7-7 and TRBJ2-7 for the parts outside the CDR3, the full variable domain is GAGVSQSPRYKVTKRGQDVTLRCDPISSHATLYWYQQALGQGPEFLTYFNYEAQPDKSGLPSDRFSAERPEGSISTLTIQRTEQRDSAMYRCALLCRGVHEQYFGPGTRLTVT.

V and J are TRBV29-1 and TRBJ2-1; the D is unclear. The V gene's germline CDR1 is SQVTM and CDR2 ANQGSEA. The CDR3 spans 9 residues. Deletions cut 3 bases from V and 12 bases from J, with 6 bases between. The CDR3 sequence is CSVEEGQFF. CDR3 sequence (DNA): TGCAGCGTTGAGGAAGGGCAGTTCTTC.

This clone was counted once. The rearrangement links TRBV10-3 to TRBJ2-5; no clear D. This CDR3 region has 16 residues. Germline-derived CDR1 and CDR2 are ENHRY and SYGVKD. Trimming took 0 bases from V and 0 from J, leaving 11 bases between them. The CDR3 nucleotides read TGTGCCATCAGTGAGTCGTTAGGCGGACACCAAGAGACCCAGTACTTC. As protein: CAISESLGGHQETQYF.

This sequence joins TRBV28 and TRBJ2-6; possibly TRBD1 or TRBD2 for D (5 bases each). This CDR3 is built from 15 residues. From germline, CDR1 is MDHEN and CDR2 SYDVKM. V was trimmed by 4 bases and J by 2 bases, leaving 9 bases between them. The CDR3 DNA reads as TGTGCCAGCAGTTCCGGGACGCCTGGGGCCAACGTCCTGACTTTC. Protein: CASSSGTPGANVLTF. The variable domain in full, with the rest retrieved from reference TRBV28 and TRBJ2-6, is DVKVTQSSRYLVKRTGEKVFLECVQDMDHENMFWYRQDPGLGLRLIYFSYDVKMKEKGDIPEGYSVSREKKERFSLILESASTNQTSMYLCASSSGTPGANVLTFGAGSRLTVL.

This clone turned up a few times. The V and J genes are TRBV6-5 and TRBJ1-1; D possibly corresponds to TRBD1 (5 bases). Trimming shortened V by 4 bases and J by 6 bases, and 12 bases separated the two germline ends. Germline CDR1 and CDR2: MNHEY and SVGAGI. The CDR3 has 13 residues. The CDR3 region has the DNA TGTGCCAGCAGTTCGTTACAGGAACCTGAAGCTTTCTTT. It specifies CASSSLQEPEAFF.

V gene TRBV6-1 combines with J gene TRBJ1-1; maybe TRBD1 (6 bases). Germline V gene sequence: CDR1 MNHNS, CDR2 SASEGT. This CDR3 region has 16 residues. The V gene lost 3 bases and the J gene lost 4 bases, with 18 bases spanning the gap. CDR3 residues: CASSDLSFRGSTEAFF. DNA of the CDR3: TGTGCCAGCAGTGACCTAAGTTTCAGGGGATCCACTGAAGCTTTCTTT.

The rearrangement links TRBV18 to TRBJ1-4; 8 bases are a match to TRBD1. Germline CDR1 KGHSH, CDR2 LQKENI. Unmatched junction bases numbered 5, after V lost 6 bases and J lost 5 bases. CDR3 length: 14 amino acids. In DNA form, the CDR3 reads TGTGCCAGCTCGTCGACAGGGGCGAATGAAAAACTGTTTTTT. Protein sequence: CASSSTGANEKLFF.

The rearrangement joins TRBV19 to TRBJ2-7; 9 nucleotides agree with TRBD2. With 3 bases clipped from V and 7 bases from J, the junction kept 7 bases outside the gene matches. Per the germline V gene, CDR1 is LNHDA and CDR2 is SQIVND (reference sequence). CDR3 length equals 14 residues. CDR3 region: CASSIGGGASEQYF. The CDR3 DNA reads as TGTGCCAGTAGTATTGGCGGGGGGGCGTCTGAGCAGTACTTC.

This clone was observed a handful of times. The chain has TRBV11-2 and TRBJ2-2; D gene unclear. Germline loops: CDR1 SGHAT, CDR2 FQNNGV. Trimming removed 10 bases from V and 8 bases from J, with 17 bases in between. The CDR3 runs to 13 residues. The CDR3 nucleotides are TGTGCCATCGACGAATACCTGGGGGGGGAGCTGTTTTTT. Its protein product is CAIDEYLGGELFF.

The chain combines TRBV23-1 with TRBJ2-3; D is ambiguous. Being an ORF, TRBV23-1 has a function that is uncertain. The length of the CDR3 is 18 residues. The V end was cut by 2 bases, the J end by 0 bases, with 18 bases between. The CDR3 sequence is CASSQRVDAWASTDTQYF. CDR3 bases: TGCGCCAGCAGTCAAAGGGTGGACGCCTGGGCGAGCACAGATACGCAGTATTTT.

The chain recombines TRBV18 with TRBJ1-1; D is perhaps TRBD1 (6 bases). Germline assignment: CDR1 KGHSH and CDR2 LQKENI. Trimming cost V 3 bases and J 5 bases, with 16 bases left between them. The CDR3 extends over 15 amino acids. The CDR3 nucleotides read TGTGCCAGCTCACCGGGGGCCCTCAGGCTGACTGAAGCTTTCTTT. The encoded protein is CASSPGALRLTEAFF.

This clone came up once. V and J are TRBV2 and TRBJ1-3, with a weak D call TRBD1 (5 bases). The CDR3 is made up of 13 amino acids. V gave up 1 base and J gave up 12 bases, with 13 bases separating them. The V gene's germline CDR1 is SNHLY and CDR2 FYNNEI. CDR3 amino acids: CASSEGDLSRIYF. DNA for the CDR3: TGTGCCAGCAGTGAAGGGGACCTTTCACGCATATATTTT. The variable domain in full, with the rest retrieved from reference TRBV2 and TRBJ1-3, is EPEVTQTPSHQVTQMGQEVILRCVPISNHLYFYWYRQILGQKVEFLVSFYNNEISEKSEIFDDQFSVERPDGSNFTLKIRSTKLEDSAMYFCASSEGDLSRIYFGEGSWLTVV.

The rearrangement uses TRBV5-8 and TRBJ2-7, with no clear D. The CDR3 loop spans 15 amino acids. V was clipped by 4 bases and J by 0 bases, with 14 bases between them. Per germline, CDR1 SGHTS and CDR2 YDEGEE. The CDR3 loop is CASSPRTTSSYEQYF. The CDR3 DNA follows: TGTGCCAGCAGCCCGAGGACCACGAGCTCCTACGAGCAGTACTTC. Filled out from reference TRBV5-8 and TRBJ2-7, the complete variable domain reads EAGVTQSPTHLIKTRGQQATLRCSPISGHTSVYWYQQALGLGLQFLLWYDEGEERNRGNFPPRFSGRQFPNYSSELNVNALELEDSALYLCASSPRTTSSYEQYFGPGTRLTVT.

This clone came up a few times. V and J are TRBV11-2 and TRBJ2-5, with TRBD2 matching 8 bases. The germline gives CDR1 SGHAT, CDR2 FQNNGV. V trimming: 1 base; J trimming: 5 bases; junction bases outside the gene matches: 6. CDR3 size: 15 residues. The CDR3 protein is CASSLGGTRQETQYF. The CDR3 nucleotides read TGTGCCAGCAGCTTAGGGGGGACTAGACAGGAGACCCAGTACTTC.

This clone was counted a few times. The chain carries TRBV18 and TRBJ2-7; 9 bases are shared with TRBD1. Trimming cost V 6 bases and J 7 bases; bases outside gene matches: 7. Germline lookup yields CDR1 KGHSH and CDR2 LQKENI. The CDR3 runs to 13 residues. CDR3 region: CASSPTGGWEQYF. The CDR3 coding sequence is TGTGCCAGCTCGCCCACAGGGGGCTGGGAGCAGTACTTC. The whole variable domain, filled in from reference TRBV18 and TRBJ2-7, reads NAGVMQNPRHLVRRRGQEARLRCSPMKGHSHVYWYRQLPEEGLKFMVYLQKENIIDESGMPKERFSAEFPKEGPSILRIQQVVRGDSAAYFCASSPTGGWEQYFGPGTRLTVT.

This clone occurred once. The chain couples TRBV18 to TRBJ1-3; D perhaps matches TRBD1 (5 bases). CDR3 length equals 17 residues. Germline-derived CDR1 and CDR2 are KGHSH and LQKENI. Between the trimmed V and J ends, which lost 3 bases and 0 bases, there was a span of 15 bases. CDR3 protein: CASSPDSKGSSGNTIYF. The CDR3 DNA follows: TGTGCCAGCTCACCCGACAGTAAGGGATCCTCTGGAAACACCATATATTTT.

The J gene is TRBJ1-6, the V gene TRBV19; 8 bases align to TRBD1. CDR1 and CDR2 (germline): LNHDA, SQIVND (reference sequence). The CDR3 sequence is 12 residues long. After removal of 9 bases from V and 10 bases from J, the junction contained 5 bases not matched to a gene. CDR3 region: CASSDRASPLHF. As DNA, the CDR3 is TGTGCCAGCTCGGACAGGGCGTCACCCCTCCACTTT.

This chain connects TRBV30 to TRBJ1-3, with a possible D match to TRBD1 (5 bases). This CDR3 region has 14 residues. The ends were cut back, 5 bases at V and 1 base at J, with 12 bases in the middle. CDR1 and CDR2 (germline): GTSNPN, SVGIG (reference sequence). The CDR3 protein is CAWRDSGSGNTIYF. The CDR3 nucleotides read TGTGCCTGGCGGGACTCTGGGTCTGGAAACACCATATATTTT.

In the case of this clone: Other DNA variants within this sample encode the same CDR3. The rearrangement joins TRBV11-3 to TRBJ2-1; D not resolved. Germline V lookup: CDR1 SGHNT, CDR2 YENEEA. V lost 5 bases, J lost 6 bases, and 5 bases lay in between. This CDR3 is built from 11 residues. The CDR3, as DNA: TGTGCCAGCAGCCTCGGCAATGAGCAGTTCTTC. Amino acid sequence: CASSLGNEQFF. Together with reference TRBV11-3 and TRBJ2-1, the CDR3 gives the full variable domain: EAGVVQSPRYKIIEKKQPVAFWCNPISGHNTLYWYLQNLGQGPELLIRYENEEAVDDSQLPKDRFSAERLKGVDSTLKIQPAELGDSAVYLCASSLGNEQFFGPGTRLTVL.

This rearrangement joins TRBV5-4 to TRBJ2-5, with D possibly being TRBD2 (5 bases). The CDR3 is made up of 13 amino acids. Germline V gene sequence: CDR1 SGHNT, CDR2 YYREEE (reference sequence). Trimming took 5 bases from V and 2 from J, leaving 10 bases between them. DNA for the CDR3: TGTGCCAGCAGTGAGGGTTTACAAGAGACCCAGTACTTC. Its translation: CASSEGLQETQYF.

The chain carries TRBV7-2 and TRBJ1-6; D gene unclear. V was cut by 1 base and J by 7 bases, with 14 bases left in between. The CDR3 is made up of 16 amino acids. Germline V lookup: CDR1 SGHTA, CDR2 FQGNSA. CDR3 nucleotide sequence: TGTGCCAGCAGCTTAGTTGGCACAACGGGAAATTCACCCCTCCACTTT. It encodes CASSLVGTTGNSPLHF.

The gene calls are TRBV29-1 and TRBJ1-1; the D is unclear. Germline V lookup: CDR1 SQVTM, CDR2 ANQGSEA. The CDR3 is made up of 12 amino acids. Trimming pared 5 bases from V and 1 base from J, leaving 8 bases between. CDR3 residues: CSVRGGNTEAFF. The CDR3 bases are TGCAGCGTTCGGGGAGGGAACACTGAAGCTTTCTTT.

V is TRBV19 and J is TRBJ1-5; 7 positions agree with TRBD1. The germline V gene encodes CDR1 LNHDA and CDR2 SQIVND (reference sequence). The CDR3 runs 17 residues. V lost 2 bases to trimming and J lost 1 base; unmatched junction nucleotides: 8. The CDR3 loop reads CASSIPPGQRSNQPQHF. The DNA for the CDR3 is TGTGCCAGTAGTATACCTCCGGGACAGAGGAGCAATCAGCCCCAGCATTTT.

The genes are TRBV10-3 and TRBJ1-6, with a possible D match to TRBD1 (6 bases). V gave up 2 bases and J gave up 14 bases, with 10 bases separating them. The CDR3 runs to 12 residues. Germline V CDR1 and CDR2: ENHRY, SYGVKD. The CDR3 region is CAISEKQGALHF. The CDR3 region has the DNA TGTGCCATCAGTGAGAAACAGGGAGCCCTCCACTTT.

This chain connects TRBV5-1 to TRBJ2-5, with D possibly matching TRBD1 (5 bases). This CDR3 spans 14 amino acids. Germline V lookup: CDR1 SGHRS, CDR2 YFSETQ. Between the trimmed V and J ends, which lost 0 bases and 5 bases, there was a span of 11 bases. The CDR3 region is CASSLGPGQETQYF. The CDR3 DNA sequence: TGCGCCAGCAGCTTGGGTCCAGGGCAGGAGACCCAGTACTTC.

This clone has only one observation. The V call is TRBV4-1, the J call TRBJ2-2, with D unresolved. Germline V lookup: CDR1 MGHRA, CDR2 YSYEKL. This CDR3 has 16 amino acids. Trimming took 0 bases from V and 5 from J, leaving 13 bases between them. CDR3 region: CASSQDLKTVTGELFF. In nucleotides, the CDR3 is TGCGCCAGCAGCCAAGATCTTAAGACGGTAACCGGGGAGCTGTTTTTT.

The chain's CDR3 is CASSLEQGWGPFF. The CDR3 nucleotides are TGTGCCAGCAGCCTGGAGCAGGGTTGGGGGCCTTTCTTT. The rearrangement links TRBV7-2 to TRBJ1-1; D possibly corresponds to TRBD1 (6 bases). This CDR3 spans 13 amino acids. Germline values: CDR1 SGHTA, CDR2 FQGNSA. V was shortened by 5 bases and J by 12 bases, with 19 bases between the two germline ends. Using reference TRBV7-2 and TRBJ1-1 for the parts outside the CDR3, the full variable domain is GAGVSQSPSNKVTEKGKDVELRCDPISGHTALYWYRQSLGQGLEFLIYFQGNSAPDKSGLPSDRFSAERTGGSVSTLTIQRTQQEDSAVYLCASSLEQGWGPFFGQGTRLTVV.